A selection of T cell receptor beta chains follows, all from one sample in a study of blood T cell repertoires in COVID-19. Some clones are missing from TCRdb's copy, which holds only in-frame ones; the method was immunoSEQ multiplex PCR. Among 300,000 to 350,000 clones, about nine tenths were seen once, and the ten largest hold approximately 7.4%. Input material: peripheral blood. The origin of the receptors is a woman aged 70 to 79 with COVID-19, enrolled during active disease. The CDR3 runs from the conserved cysteine through the conserved F or W. The D gene is left open where the match is weak. Where a row states a size, it is once, few, many or the class of an expanded clone; other rows omit it.

V gene	J gene	clone size	D gene	CDR3 DNA	CDR3 protein
TRBV10-3	TRBJ1-1	.	.	TGTGCCATCACGGCGGGGAGCGGGACTGAAGCTTTCTTT	CAITAGSGTEAFF
TRBV30	TRBJ1-2	.	.	TGTGCCTGGACGGGGGTGTCTAACTATGGCTACACCTTC	CAWTGVSNYGYTF
TRBV21-1	TRBJ1-5	.	.	TGTGCCAGCAGCAACTTACCCCCGAGACAGCTTATTAGCAATCAGCCCCAGCATTTT	CASSNLPPRQLISNQPQHF
TRBV5-1	TRBJ1-1	.	.	TGCGCCAGCAGACCGACTGGAATGAACACTGAAGCTTTCTTT	CASRPTGMNTEAFF
TRBV10-1	TRBJ1-5	few	.	TGCGCCAGCAGTGAACGGGGCAATCAGCCCCAGCATTTT	CASSERGNQPQHF
TRBV2	TRBJ2-5	once	TRBD1	TGTGCCAGCAGTTCTGGGACAGGGGAGGGGACCCAGTACTTC	CASSSGTGEGTQYF
TRBV12-5	TRBJ1-4	.	.	TGTGCTAGTGGTTTGCACGGGGGTCCCCGGGAAAAACTGTTTTTT	CASGLHGGPREKLFF
TRBV6-5	TRBJ2-7	once	.	TGTGCCAGCAGCACCGGGACAACTTACGAGCAGTACTTC	CASSTGTTYEQYF
TRBV28	TRBJ2-4	.	TRBD2	TGTGCCAGCAGTCTACTAGCGGGGGGGTCGGCCAAAAACATTCAGTACTTC	CASSLLAGGSAKNIQYF
TRBV7-9	TRBJ2-1	.	.	TGTGCCAGCAGCTTAAGAGCGAATGAGCAGTTCTTC	CASSLRANEQFF
TRBV28	TRBJ1-2	.	.	TGTGCCAGCAGTCCGCCCTGGAGCGGCTACACCTTC	CASSPPWSGYTF
TRBV30	TRBJ2-3	once	TRBD2	TGTGCCTGGAGCCTAGCGGGGGGCACAGATACGCAGTATTTT	CAWSLAGGTDTQYF
TRBV7-2	TRBJ2-5	.	.	TGTGCCAGCAGCTTAACTAGATGGGAGACCCAGTACTTC	CASSLTRWETQYF
TRBV14	TRBJ1-2	.	.	TGTGCCAGCAGCCACGGACTTAACTATGGCTACACCTTC	CASSHGLNYGYTF
TRBV19	TRBJ2-7	.	.	TGTGCCAGTAGTCCTCGGGGAAACTCCTACGAGCAGTACTTC	CASSPRGNSYEQYF
TRBV5-4	TRBJ1-2	once	.	TGTGCCAGCAGACCCGGACATCAACAGGCTAACTATGGCTACACCTTC	CASRPGHQQANYGYTF
TRBV2	TRBJ1-1	.	TRBD1	TGTGCCAGTCAATACAGGGGAAACACTGAAGCTTTCTTT	CASQYRGNTEAFF
TRBV5-1	TRBJ2-1	.	TRBD1	TGCGCCAGCAGCTTGGATGGACAGGGGTACAATGAGCAGTTCTTC	CASSLDGQGYNEQFF
TRBV10-3	TRBJ1-2	once	.	TGTGCCATCATGAGGTTTTCGGGGAATGGCTACACCTTC	CAIMRFSGNGYTF
TRBV6-4	TRBJ2-3	.	TRBD2	TGTGCCACCTGTAGCGGGGTTTACCCAGATACGCAGTATTTT	CATCSGVYPDTQYF
TRBV6-2/TRBV6-3	TRBJ1-2	many	TRBD1	TGTGCCAGCAGCCAAACCCCCGACAGGGGGGACAAGGGCTACACCTTC	CASSQTPDRGDKGYTF
TRBV5-4	TRBJ1-2	.	TRBD1	TGTGCCAGCAGCCCGGACAGGGAATACTATGGCTACACCTTC	CASSPDREYYGYTF
TRBV5-1	TRBJ1-1	.	.	TGCGCCAGCAGCTTGGTGGATGGAGGTGAAGCTTTCTTT	CASSLVDGGEAFF
TRBV7-2	TRBJ1-2	.	TRBD1	TGTGCCAGCTACCCCGGGACAGGGCCCGGCTACACCTTC	CASYPGTGPGYTF
TRBV5-1	TRBJ1-4	.	.	TGCGCCAGCACCCCCACCGGGACTAACAATGAAAAACTGTTTTTT	CASTPTGTNNEKLFF
TRBV4-1	TRBJ1-1	.	TRBD1	TGCGCCAGCAGCCAAGGGGGACAGGGGGTTACTGAAGCTTTCTTT	CASSQGGQGVTEAFF
TRBV24-1	TRBJ1-2	.	.	TGTGCCACCAGTGGAAACGGGATCTCTAACTATGGCTACACCTTC	CATSGNGISNYGYTF
TRBV19	TRBJ1-2	.	.	TGTGCCAGTAGTCGCCAGGGGAGGGACTATGGCTACACCTTC	CASSRQGRDYGYTF
TRBV6-1	TRBJ1-2	.	TRBD1	TGTGCCAGCAGTGAGGAGACAGGGCTCGGCTACACCTTC	CASSEETGLGYTF
TRBV3-1/TRBV3-2	TRBJ1-1	.	.	TGTGCCAGCAGCCAGGACAGGAACACTGAAGCTTTCTTT	CASSQDRNTEAFF
TRBV19	TRBJ1-6	.	.	TGTGCCAGTAGTATAGACGGGAATGCCCCCCTCCACTTT	CASSIDGNAPLHF
TRBV2	TRBJ1-4	.	.	TGTGCCAGCAGTTGGGGGGGCAGCCCCAATGAAAAACTGTTTTTT	CASSWGGSPNEKLFF
TRBV9	TRBJ2-1	once	.	TGTGCCAGCAGCGTAGCGGTCCGGGGAGCCAACAATGAGCAGTTCTTC	CASSVAVRGANNEQFF
TRBV6-5	TRBJ2-7	.	TRBD2	TGTGCCAGCAGTTCCTACGGGGGGGTGAGCGAGCAGTACTTC	CASSSYGGVSEQYF
TRBV7-2	TRBJ2-7	.	.	TGTGCCAGCAGCTTAGGAAGTAGGGGAGGCGAGCAGTACTTC	CASSLGSRGGEQYF
TRBV28	TRBJ2-7	.	TRBD1	TGTGCCAGCAGTGGCAGTAACAGGGGATTGGGAGAGCAGTACTTC	CASSGSNRGLGEQYF
TRBV28	TRBJ2-5	.	.	TGTGCCAGCACCCCCCGGGGGATGGCGGAAGAGACCCAGTACTTC	CASTPRGMAEETQYF
TRBV27	TRBJ2-5	.	TRBD2	TGTGCCAGCAGACCCAGCGGGGGGCTCCACCAAGAGACCCAGTACTTC	CASRPSGGLHQETQYF
TRBV27	TRBJ1-1	few	TRBD1	TGTGCCAGCAGCGACAGGGGGCGGGGAACTGAAGCTTTCTTT	CASSDRGRGTEAFF
TRBV5-5	TRBJ1-2	.	.	TGTGCCAGCAGCCTGGGGCCCTTC	CASSLGPF
TRBV5-1	TRBJ2-1	.	TRBD2	TGCGCCAGCAGCTTATCCGGGACTAGCCGGACGTCCTCCTACAATGAGCAGTTCTTC	CASSLSGTSRTSSYNEQFF
TRBV4-3	TRBJ1-5	.	.	TGCGCCAGCAGCCCCACCCGTAGCCAGCCCCAGCATTTT	CASSPTRSQPQHF
TRBV19	TRBJ2-6	.	.	TGTGCCAGTAGTGCCCGGACAAGTACTGGGGCCAACGTCCTGACTTTC	CASSARTSTGANVLTF
TRBV21-1	TRBJ2-4	.	.	TGTGCCAGCATCCGGCGGGCGGTGCAGAAAGACCTAGCCAAAAACATTCAGTACTTC	CASIRRAVQKDLAKNIQYF
TRBV30	TRBJ2-5	.	TRBD2	TGTGCCTGGAGTGTACGACTAGCGGGGGGTGAGACCCAGTACTTC	CAWSVRLAGGETQYF
TRBV4-3	TRBJ2-2	.	.	TGCGCCAGCAGCCAGGGGGGGCGTGGATTGAGCACCGGGGAGCTGTTTTTT	CASSQGGRGLSTGELFF
TRBV7-3	TRBJ2-1	.	.	TGTGCCAGCAGCTTACAGGACTTCCATGAGCAGTTCTTC	CASSLQDFHEQFF
TRBV18	TRBJ1-3	.	TRBD1	TGTGCCAGCTCCCTTACAACCGGGACAGAAAACACCATATATTTT	CASSLTTGTENTIYF
TRBV19	TRBJ1-5	.	.	TGTGCCAGTAGTGAAGAGCCGGTAAGCAATCAGCCCCAGCATTTT	CASSEEPVSNQPQHF
TRBV12-1	TRBJ1-1	.	.	TGTGCCAGCAGCCCCAGGGGTGGGTACACTGAAGCTTTCTTT	CASSPRGGYTEAFF
TRBV5-1	TRBJ1-1	.	.	TGCGCCAGCAGCTTGGCAGGGATGAACACTGAAGCTTTCTTT	CASSLAGMNTEAFF
TRBV7-2	TRBJ2-5	.	.	TGTGCCAGCAGTTCCGGGAGACCTTTAGACCCCCAGTACTTC	CASSSGRPLDPQYF
TRBV4-2	TRBJ2-5	.	TRBD2	TGTGCCAGCAGCCAAGGGAGAGCGGGGGCCCTCCCGACCCAGTACTTC	CASSQGRAGALPTQYF
TRBV4-3	TRBJ1-1	.	TRBD1	TGCGCCAGCAGCCACGCCCCGGGACAGGGACGGGACACTGAAGCTTTCTTT	CASSHAPGQGRDTEAFF
TRBV10-3	TRBJ1-1	once	TRBD1	TGTGCCATTCTCGACAGGGGGCGTGGAGCTTTCTTT	CAILDRGRGAFF
TRBV6-5	TRBJ1-1	.	TRBD1	TGTGCCAGCAGCCGGGACAGGGCGAACACTGAAGCTTTCTTT	CASSRDRANTEAFF
TRBV18	TRBJ2-2	few	TRBD2	TGTGCCAGCTCAAGCCTTGGGACTAGCTCTTCCGGGGAGCTGTTTTTT	CASSSLGTSSSGELFF
TRBV2	TRBJ2-5	.	.	TGTGCCAGCAGGGACACCTTCCAAGAGACCCAGTACTTC	CASRDTFQETQYF
TRBV6-2/TRBV6-3	TRBJ2-2	.	.	TGTGCCAGCAGTTATGATAGGGGCGGGGAGCTGTTTTTT	CASSYDRGGELFF
TRBV7-2	TRBJ2-4	.	TRBD1	TGTGCCAGCAGCTTAACAGGACAGGGGGACATTCAGTACTTC	CASSLTGQGDIQYF